These 27 T cell receptor beta chains came from one sample sequenced in a study of CD8 T cells in Susac syndrome. Random hexamers were used to reverse transcribe an amount of 0.5 to 1 ug RNA. One entry per CDR3 protein results from TCRdb running MiXCR on the immunoSEQ multiplex PCR reads. The sample includes under 200,000 distinct CDR3 sequences, 94% of them seen just once. The sequenced sample consisted of CD4+ T cells from PBMCs. The receptors come from a human donor with Susac syndrome.

V and J are TRBV9 and TRBJ2-3; 11 bases match TRBD2. Germline values: CDR1 SGDLS, CDR2 YYNGEE. The CDR3 sequence is 16 residues long. V shed 4 bases and J 3 bases; nucleotides not matched to a gene: 7. The CDR3 region is CASSPIAGGQTDTQYF. CDR3 nucleotide sequence: TGTGCCAGCAGCCCCATAGCGGGGGGGCAGACAGATACGCAGTATTTT.

The rearrangement links TRBV3-1 to TRBJ1-4; the match to TRBD1 covers 7 bases. Per germline, CDR1 LGHDT and CDR2 YNNKEL (reference sequence). This CDR3 contains 13 residues. Unmatched junction bases numbered 7, after V lost 4 bases and J lost 11 bases. CDR3 amino acids: CASSLSTGRKLFF. CDR3 nucleotide sequence: TGTGCCAGCAGCCTTTCGACAGGGCGGAAACTGTTTTTT.

The genes are TRBV4-3 and TRBJ2-3, with D possibly matching TRBD2 (5 bases). The germline V gene has CDR1 LGHNA and CDR2 YSLEER. There are 16 residues in the CDR3. Trimming cost V 0 bases and J 2 bases, with 12 bases left between them. CDR3 DNA: TGCGCCAGCAGCCAAGATTCGGGTAGCGCCACAGATACGCAGTATTTT. Translated, it gives CASSQDSGSATDTQYF.

This rearrangement joins TRBV4-2 to TRBJ2-5; TRBD2 aligns across 12 bases. The CDR3 is made up of 18 amino acids. Germline V gives CDR1 LGHNA, CDR2 YNFKEQ. V was clipped by 1 base and J by 4 bases; unmatched bases: 10. The CDR3 nucleotides are TGTGCCAGCAGCCAAGTCTCTGGTGCTAGCGGGGGGGGAGAGACCCAGTACTTC. Translation: CASSQVSGASGGGETQYF.

This chain uses TRBV29-1 with TRBJ1-1; D remains ambiguous. CDR1 is SQVTM and CDR2 is ANQGSEA in the germline V gene. This CDR3 spans 13 amino acids. Trimming removed 0 bases at V and 5 bases at J, with 10 bases between. The CDR3 sequence: CSVEEGIGTEAFF. The CDR3, as DNA: TGCAGCGTTGAAGAGGGGATAGGGACTGAAGCTTTCTTT.

This sequence joins TRBV20-1 and TRBJ2-5, with TRBD2 matching 8 bases. The CDR3 spans 17 residues. In germline, CDR1 is DFQATT, CDR2 SNEGSKA (reference sequence). The trim removed 0 bases at V and 2 bases at J, leaving 11 bases unmatched. CDR3 in amino acids: CSARDSSRGGKQETQYF. The DNA of the CDR3 is TGCAGTGCTAGAGATTCGTCTCGGGGGGGCAAACAAGAGACCCAGTACTTC.

V gene TRBV4-2 combines with J gene TRBJ2-1; TRBD2 matches at 11 bases. This CDR3 has 18 residues. CDR1 is LGHNA, CDR2 YNFKEQ, per germline. J gave up 6 bases and V 1 base, and 11 bases lay outside the gene matches. The CDR3 DNA follows: TGTGCCAGCAGCCAAGTTAGGGGTCTAGCGGGGGGCCGCAATGAGCAGTTCTTC. This codes for CASSQVRGLAGGRNEQFF.

Worth noting for this clonotype: The junction differs from germline at one of its ends, possibly a read error. The genes are TRBV7-7 and TRBJ1-3; unclear D gene. Germline V gene sequence: CDR1 SSHAT, CDR2 FNYEAQ (reference sequence). This CDR3 is built from 14 residues. CDR3: CASSEGNSGNTIYF. In nucleotides, the CDR3 is TGTGCTAGCAGCGAGGGAAACTCTGGAAACACCATATATTTT.

This clonotype appeared once. The gene calls are TRBV4-2 and TRBJ2-1; no clear D. The germline CDR1 and CDR2 sequences are LGHNA and YNFKEQ. Deletions cut 1 base from V and 5 bases from J, with 3 bases between. The CDR3 sequence is 12 residues long. DNA for the CDR3: TGTGCCAGCAGCCAAGGACACAATGAGCAGTTCTTC. Amino acid sequence: CASSQGHNEQFF.

The chain uses TRBV7-8 and TRBJ1-2, with D hard to call. V lost 5 bases and J 4 bases, leaving 14 bases between the germline ends. Germline-derived CDR1 and CDR2 are SGHVS and FQNEAQ. The CDR3 has 14 residues. The CDR3 is CASSPLRVGYGYTF. The CDR3 region has the DNA TGTGCCAGCAGCCCCCTGCGGGTTGGCTATGGCTACACCTTC. Filled out from reference TRBV7-8 and TRBJ1-2, the complete variable domain reads GAGVSQSPRYKVAKRGQDVALRCDPISGHVSLFWYQQALGQGPEFLTYFQNEAQLDKSGLPSDRFFAERPEGSVSTLKIQRTQQEDSAVYLCASSPLRVGYGYTFGSGTRLTVV.

The V gene is TRBV15, the J gene TRBJ1-2; no reliable D call. This CDR3 is 15 amino acids long. The germline V and J ends were trimmed by 3 bases and 4 bases, with 15 bases remaining between them. Germline loops: CDR1 LNHNV, CDR2 YYDKDF (reference sequence). The DNA for the CDR3 is TGTGCCACCAGCAGTCGTGCAGGACCCGGCTATGGCTACACCTTC. Translated: CATSSRAGPGYGYTF.

The gene calls are TRBV14 and TRBJ1-2; D may be TRBD1 (5 bases). The germline CDR1 and CDR2 sequences are SGHDN and FVKESK. The V end lost 4 bases, the J end lost 5 bases, and 20 bases lay between the germline ends. This CDR3 has 16 residues. The CDR3 DNA reads TGTGCCAGCAGCCGCTCCGGGGACCGCCTAGGATATGGCTACACCTTC. Translating it yields CASSRSGDRLGYGYTF.

This chain joins TRBV9 and TRBJ2-2, with 7 bases identical to TRBD1. Germline values: CDR1 SGDLS, CDR2 YYNGEE. This CDR3 has 19 amino acids. The V gene end was trimmed by 1 base and the J gene end by 4 bases; junction bases not matched to a gene: 16. As DNA, the CDR3 is TGTGCCAGCAGCGTATTTAATCCGGAGACAGGGCTTAGCACCGGGGAGCTGTTTTTT. Its translation is CASSVFNPETGLSTGELFF. The whole variable domain, remainder taken from reference TRBV9 and TRBJ2-2, is DSGVTQTPKHLITATGQRVTLRCSPRSGDLSVYWYQQSLDQGLQFLIQYYNGEERAKGNILERFSAQQFPDLHSELNLSSLELGDSALYFCASSVFNPETGLSTGELFFGEGSRLTVL.

The V call is TRBV5-5, the J call TRBJ2-3; D perhaps matches TRBD1 (6 bases). Germline V lookup: CDR1 SGHKS, CDR2 YYEKEE (reference sequence). The CDR3 consists of 16 residues. Between the trimmed V and J ends, which lost 4 bases and 2 bases, there was a span of 17 bases. The CDR3 is CASSLPRTDFTDTQYF. In DNA form, the CDR3 reads TGTGCCAGCAGCCTTCCCCGGACAGACTTCACAGATACGCAGTATTTT.

CDR3 loop: CASSRGQGGLEDSPLHF. The CDR3 DNA reads as TGCGCCAGCAGCCGAGGACAGGGGGGGTTAGAAGATTCACCCCTCCACTTT. The chain is built from TRBV4-3 and TRBJ1-6; 10 nucleotides align to TRBD1. Germline V gives CDR1 LGHNA, CDR2 YSLEER. Losses at the gene ends were 4 bases for V and 8 bases for J; bases not matched to a gene: 11. The CDR3 is made up of 17 amino acids.

The V call is TRBV4-1, the J call TRBJ2-2; TRBD2 might be the D (6 bases). Germline CDR1 and CDR2: MGHRA and YSYEKL. Trimming shortened V by 7 bases and J by 9 bases, and 18 bases separated the two germline ends. The length of the CDR3 is 14 residues. The CDR3 sequence is CASTPGLASRELFF. As DNA, the CDR3 is TGCGCCAGCACCCCAGGGCTAGCGAGCAGGGAGCTGTTTTTT.

The rearrangement joins TRBV5-1 to TRBJ1-1; D might be TRBD1 (6 bases). Germline loops: CDR1 SGHRS, CDR2 YFSETQ. V was clipped by 0 bases and J by 1 base, with 10 bases between them. The length of the CDR3 is 15 residues. CDR3 DNA: TGCGCCAGCAGCTTGGCCGGGACACCGAACACTGAAGCTTTCTTT. Its translation: CASSLAGTPNTEAFF.

The rearrangement joins TRBV25-1 to TRBJ2-1; D is tentatively TRBD1 or TRBD2 (5 bases each). The ends were cut back, 4 bases at V and 8 bases at J, with 21 bases in the middle. Looked up from germline, CDR1 is MGHDK and CDR2 is SYGVNS. This CDR3 is 16 amino acids long. The CDR3 region has the DNA TGTGCCAGCAGTGGGGCACCCGGGACCAGCCCCCATGAGCAGTTCTTC. Residues: CASSGAPGTSPHEQFF.

The V and J genes are TRBV7-8 and TRBJ2-1; 11 bases align to TRBD2. Germline V gene sequence: CDR1 SGHVS, CDR2 FQNEAQ. V lost 8 bases, J lost 2 bases, and 2 bases stayed unmatched. The CDR3 runs to 14 residues. As DNA, the CDR3 is TGTGCCAGCGAACTAGCGGGGGCCTACAATGAGCAGTTCTTC. This sequence encodes CASELAGAYNEQFF.

The V and J genes are TRBV3-1 and TRBJ2-1; 11 bases fit TRBD2. With 5 bases clipped from V and 6 bases from J, the junction kept 6 bases outside the gene matches. Germline V gene lookup returns CDR1 LGHDT and CDR2 YNNKEL (reference sequence). The CDR3 extends over 15 amino acids. The CDR3 region is CASSILAGGLNEQFF. The CDR3 nucleotides are TGTGCCAGCAGCATCTTAGCGGGGGGGCTCAATGAGCAGTTCTTC.

V gene TRBV12-3 or TRBV12-4 combines with J gene TRBJ1-2; the D is unclear. The CDR3 covers 15 residues. Trimming pared 2 bases from V and 8 bases from J, leaving 18 bases between. The CDR3 protein is CASSLLNLLAGGYTF. CDR3 nucleotide sequence: TGTGCCAGCAGTTTACTCAATCTCCTTGCCGGGGGCTACACCTTC.

This chain connects TRBV20-1 to TRBJ2-5, with TRBD1 matching over 7 bases. The CDR3 consists of 15 residues. From germline, CDR1 is DFQATT and CDR2 SNEGSKA (reference sequence). The junction had 12 bases not matched to a gene; V was cut back by 6 bases and J by 2 bases. The CDR3 loop reads CSALPAETGQETQYF. CDR3 in DNA: TGCAGTGCGCTCCCGGCCGAGACAGGGCAAGAGACCCAGTACTTC.

The chain combines TRBV2 with TRBJ2-5; 13 nucleotides match TRBD2. Per the germline V gene, CDR1 is SNHLY and CDR2 is FYNNEI. The CDR3 is 15 amino acids. The V and J ends lost 5 bases and 4 bases, in that order; junction bases with no gene match: 4. CDR3 loop: CASSFRLAGGETQYF. The CDR3 nucleotides read TGTGCCAGCAGTTTCAGACTAGCGGGGGGAGAGACCCAGTACTTC.

The chain employs TRBV7-9 and TRBJ2-5, with 13 bases that match TRBD2. Germline V gene lookup returns CDR1 SEHNR and CDR2 FQNEAQ (reference sequence). The CDR3 loop spans 16 amino acids. After removal of 2 bases from V and 5 bases from J, the junction contained 5 bases not matched to a gene. This CDR3 is CASSLTSGGAYETQYF. CDR3 sequence (DNA): TGTGCCAGCAGCTTAACTAGCGGGGGGGCCTATGAGACCCAGTACTTC.

The J gene is TRBJ1-1, the V gene TRBV5-1; 9 bases agree with TRBD1. This CDR3 is 14 amino acids long. In germline, CDR1 is SGHRS, CDR2 YFSETQ. V shed 4 bases and J 5 bases; nucleotides not matched to a gene: 6. The CDR3: CASSVTGGRTEAFF. The DNA for the CDR3 is TGCGCCAGCAGCGTCACAGGGGGCCGGACTGAAGCTTTCTTT.

The chain joins TRBV6-1 to TRBJ2-7; D may be TRBD2 (6 bases). Germline CDR1 MNHNS, CDR2 SASEGT. Trimming pared 6 bases from V and 0 bases from J, leaving 15 bases between. CDR3 length: 15 residues. The CDR3 coding sequence is TGTGCCAGCAGACCCATGGGACTTAGCTCCTACGAGCAGTACTTC. This encodes CASRPMGLSSYEQYF.

V and J are TRBV30 and TRBJ2-3, with TRBD2 as a possible D gene (6 bases). CDR1 and CDR2 from the germline V gene are GTSNPN and SVGIG (reference sequence). The V and J ends lost 3 bases and 4 bases respectively, with 20 bases between them. This CDR3 has 16 residues. DNA of the CDR3: TGTGCCTGGAGCCCCCTATCTGGCGGGGAGGCAGATACGCAGTATTTT. Encoded protein: CAWSPLSGGEADTQYF. Based on the CDR3 plus reference TRBV30 and TRBJ2-3, the full variable domain is SQTIHQWPATLVQPVGSPLSLECTVEGTSNPNLYWYRQAAGRGLQLLFYSVGIGQISSEVPQNLSASRPQDRQFILSSKKLLLSDSGFYLCAWSPLSGGEADTQYFGPGTRLTVL.